The 24 T cell receptor beta chains in this list originate from one sample, sequenced in a study of OX40 agonist ivuxolimab in advanced cancers. TCRdb keeps only in-frame clones here, not all; method: immunoSEQ multiplex PCR. The sample carries 85,000 to 95,000 clones, 75% to 95% recorded once. Material: CD4+ or CD8+ T cells sorted from blood, obtained in a trial of the OX40 agonist ivuxolimab. Receptors were obtained from an adult with an advanced solid tumor such as melanoma, head and neck, liver or kidney cancer.

Comments on this clone: This specimen includes other DNA sequences encoding the same CDR3. The chain carries TRBV2 and TRBJ2-7, with 9 positions matching TRBD1. The germline CDR1 and CDR2 sequences are SNHLY and FYNNEI. The V and J ends lost 2 bases and 2 bases, in that order; junction bases with no gene match: 4. The CDR3 sequence is 15 residues long. CDR3 DNA sequence: TGTGCCAGCAGTGAAACGGGACAGGGCCCCTACGAGCAGTACTTC. It yields the protein CASSETGQGPYEQYF.

In nucleotides, the CDR3 is TGTGCCAGCACCCGACAGGGACAGGGTTGGGAAAAACTGTTTTTT. Encoded protein: CASTRQGQGWEKLFF. The chain combines TRBV7-9 with TRBJ1-4; TRBD1 agrees at 9 bases. V shed 7 bases, J shed 8 bases, and the junction held 11 bases outside the gene matches. The length of the CDR3 is 15 residues. Germline V gives CDR1 SEHNR, CDR2 FQNEAQ (reference sequence).

The chain recombines TRBV4-1 with TRBJ2-7; 12 bases are shared with TRBD1. With V trimmed by 1 base and J by 9 bases, 10 bases remained unmatched. CDR1 is MGHRA, CDR2 YSYEKL, per germline. The CDR3 is made up of 16 amino acids. CDR3: CASSQGRGQGASGQYF. The CDR3 DNA is TGCGCCAGCAGCCAAGGACGGGGACAGGGGGCTTCGGGGCAGTACTTC.

The chain links TRBV29-1 to TRBJ2-3, with D perhaps matching TRBD2 (6 bases). CDR1 is SQVTM, CDR2 ANQGSEA, per germline. The CDR3 spans 17 residues. V dropped 1 base and J dropped 0 bases, with 17 bases sitting between them. The CDR3 here is CSVEGGEERLSTDTQYF. The CDR3 DNA follows: TGCAGCGTTGAAGGGGGGGAAGAAAGACTTAGCACAGATACGCAGTATTTT.

The chain joins TRBV6-6 to TRBJ2-7, with 8 bases aligning to TRBD1. Germline V lookup: CDR1 MNHNY, CDR2 SVGAGI (reference sequence). The CDR3 is made up of 14 amino acids. Trimming removed 5 bases from V and 4 bases from J; junction bases left unmatched: 7. The chain's CDR3 is CASSHQGAQYEQYF. Here the CDR3 DNA reads TGTGCCAGCAGTCACCAGGGGGCCCAATACGAGCAGTACTTC.

This chain joins TRBV6-6 and TRBJ1-5; the D gene is possibly TRBD1 (5 bases). V was cut by 11 bases and J by 3 bases, with 11 bases left in between. Germline lookup yields CDR1 MNHNY and CDR2 SVGAGI (reference sequence). The CDR3 runs to 12 residues. The CDR3 coding sequence is TGTGCCGTAGGGACCTTCAATCAGCCCCAGCATTTT. This translates into CAVGTFNQPQHF.

This clone was seen only a few times. V is TRBV10-2 and J is TRBJ1-3; D gene ambiguous. The CDR3 consists of 16 residues. CDR1 is WSHSY, CDR2 SAAADI, per germline. V was trimmed by 3 bases and J by 0 bases, leaving 12 bases between them. CDR3 sequence (DNA): TGCGCCAGCAGTGATTCGGGCAGACTCTCTGGAAACACCATATATTTT. Translating gives CASSDSGRLSGNTIYF.

The chain links TRBV6-6 to TRBJ2-3; unclear D gene. The CDR3 spans 13 residues. Germline V gene data show CDR1 as MNHNY and CDR2 as SVGAGI (reference sequence). V was cut by 2 bases and J by 8 bases, with 11 bases left in between. The CDR3 nucleotides read TGTGCCAGCAGTTACGACACCCAAGCTACGCAGTATTTT. Its translation: CASSYDTQATQYF.

The genes are TRBV6-1 and TRBJ1-1; a possible D gene is TRBD1 (5 bases). V lost 7 bases and J 3 bases, leaving 18 bases between the germline ends. Germline CDR1 is MNHNS and CDR2 is SASEGT. This CDR3 region has 15 residues. Written as DNA, the CDR3 is TGTGCCAGCACCCTAGTCGGGGGTTCGGACACTGAAGCTTTCTTT. Encoded protein: CASTLVGGSDTEAFF.

This clone was observed a single time. The chain carries TRBV7-9 and TRBJ2-7; 11 positions match TRBD2. Germline V gene data show CDR1 as SEHNR and CDR2 as FQNEAQ (reference sequence). The V gene end was trimmed by 10 bases and the J gene end by 7 bases; junction bases not matched to a gene: 3. The CDR3 covers 11 residues. This CDR3 is CAIAGGPEQYF. The CDR3 nucleotides read TGTGCCATAGCGGGAGGGCCGGAGCAGTACTTC.

This chain links TRBV5-1 with TRBJ2-3; 10 bases match TRBD1. From germline, CDR1 is SGHRS and CDR2 YFSETQ. With 2 bases clipped from V and 4 bases from J, the junction kept 10 bases outside the gene matches. The CDR3 length is 17 residues. CDR3 loop: CASSFRGTGDRADTQYF. In DNA, the CDR3 is TGCGCCAGCAGCTTCAGGGGGACAGGGGATCGGGCAGATACGCAGTATTTT.

The chain has TRBV5-4 and TRBJ1-2, with D possibly being TRBD1 (6 bases). V was pared by 1 base and J by 4 bases, with 11 bases between. CDR3 size: 14 residues. Germline V CDR1 and CDR2: SGHNT, YYREEE (reference sequence). The CDR3 coding sequence is TGTGCCAGCAGCTTGACAGGGACGGCCTATGGCTACACCTTC. It translates to CASSLTGTAYGYTF.

The V and J genes are TRBV6-6 and TRBJ1-2; 7 nucleotides line up with TRBD1. With V trimmed by 2 bases and J by 8 bases, 5 bases remained unmatched. The CDR3 has 13 residues. CDR1 is MNHNY, CDR2 SVGAGI, per germline (reference sequence). The CDR3, as DNA: TGTGCCAGCAGTTACGGGACAGAAAGGGGCTACACCTTC. Its protein product is CASSYGTERGYTF.

V is TRBV5-1 and J is TRBJ1-4; D ambiguous. This CDR3 is built from 15 residues. Trimming removed 0 bases from V and 0 bases from J, with 6 bases in between. Looked up from germline, CDR1 is SGHRS and CDR2 is YFSETQ. CDR3 protein: CASSLVFATNEKLFF. As DNA, the CDR3 is TGCGCCAGCAGCTTGGTTTTTGCAACTAATGAAAAACTGTTTTTT.

V usage is TRBV7-2 and J usage is TRBJ1-6; D perhaps matches TRBD1 (5 bases). Trimming stripped 5 bases from V and 7 bases from J, with 15 bases between. The CDR3 is 15 residues long. CDR1 and CDR2 (germline): SGHTA, FQGNSA. In DNA, the CDR3 is TGTGCCAGCAGCGTCCAGGGTACTGGCAATTCACCCCTCCACTTT. It specifies CASSVQGTGNSPLHF.

This clone was found a few times. V gene TRBV7-9 combines with J gene TRBJ2-4; D possibly corresponds to TRBD2 (5 bases). This CDR3 has 16 residues. The V gene lost 1 base and the J gene lost 0 bases, with 10 bases spanning the gap. In germline, CDR1 is SEHNR, CDR2 FQNEAQ (reference sequence). The CDR3 DNA sequence: TGTGCCAGCAGCTTAGGTGCGGGTCTAGCCAAAAACATTCAGTACTTC. As protein: CASSLGAGLAKNIQYF.

The chain combines TRBV28 with TRBJ1-1; TRBD1 aligns across 7 bases. This CDR3 is 14 amino acids long. Germline CDR1 is MDHEN and CDR2 is SYDVKM. Losses at the gene ends were 5 bases for V and 5 bases for J; bases not matched to a gene: 8. CDR3 loop: CASSPQQGRTEAFF. The DNA for the CDR3 is TGTGCCAGCAGTCCTCAACAGGGGCGGACTGAAGCTTTCTTT.

The genes are TRBV6-5 and TRBJ1-1; tentative D call: TRBD1 (5 bases). This CDR3 comprises 11 residues. Germline V CDR1 and CDR2: MNHEY, SVGAGI. The germline V and J ends were trimmed by 11 bases and 3 bases, with 10 bases remaining between them. CDR3 nucleotide sequence: TGTGCCCATGGGGGGTACACTGAAGCTTTCTTT. Protein product: CAHGGYTEAFF.

The chain has TRBV19 and TRBJ2-5; 7 nucleotides align to TRBD1. The CDR3 runs to 16 residues. In germline, CDR1 is LNHDA, CDR2 SQIVND (reference sequence). After removal of 6 bases from V and 2 bases from J, the junction contained 12 bases not matched to a gene. CDR3 protein: CASSELRGQRQETQYF. The CDR3 DNA follows: TGTGCCAGTAGCGAACTTAGGGGGCAGCGTCAAGAGACCCAGTACTTC.

The gene calls are TRBV9 and TRBJ2-3, with D hard to call. The CDR3 contains 14 residues. With 4 bases removed from V and 3 bases from J, the gap between germline ends came to 12 bases. CDR1 and CDR2 (germline): SGDLS, YYNGEE. The CDR3 loop reads CASSQAVGTDTQYF. CDR3 in DNA: TGTGCCAGCAGCCAAGCAGTAGGAACAGATACGCAGTATTTT.

This chain connects TRBV19 to TRBJ2-7, with D unresolved. The germline V gene has CDR1 LNHDA and CDR2 SQIVND (reference sequence). This CDR3 comprises 14 residues. V was cut by 7 bases and J by 3 bases, with 16 bases left in between. The chain's CDR3 is CASIAPLRSYEQYF. The CDR3 bases are TGTGCCAGTATCGCCCCTCTCCGGAGCTACGAGCAGTACTTC.

The genes are TRBV4-1 and TRBJ2-7; 11 bases agree with TRBD2. V lost 4 bases, J lost 2 bases, and 7 bases stayed unmatched. This CDR3 region has 16 residues. Looked up from germline, CDR1 is MGHRA and CDR2 is YSYEKL. The chain's CDR3 is CASSPSLTSGTYEQYF. The CDR3 region has the DNA TGCGCCAGCAGCCCGTCATTGACTAGCGGGACCTACGAGCAGTACTTC.

This chain connects TRBV2 to TRBJ1-2, with 10 bases identical to TRBD1. The CDR3 runs to 15 residues. Germline CDR1 and CDR2: SNHLY and FYNNEI. With V trimmed by 4 bases and J by 2 bases, 4 bases remained unmatched. CDR3 sequence reads: CASSAGTGANYGYTF. The CDR3 DNA is TGTGCCAGCAGTGCCGGGACAGGGGCGAACTATGGCTACACCTTC.

This clone was found a few times. The chain uses TRBV7-2 and TRBJ2-1; D unresolved. The CDR3 is 14 residues long. Deletions cut 5 bases from V and 5 bases from J, with 13 bases between. Per the germline V gene, CDR1 is SGHTA and CDR2 is FQGNSA. CDR3 sequence (DNA): TGTGCCAGCAGCCCTCTGCGGTTGGACAATGAGCAGTTCTTC. It translates to CASSPLRLDNEQFF.